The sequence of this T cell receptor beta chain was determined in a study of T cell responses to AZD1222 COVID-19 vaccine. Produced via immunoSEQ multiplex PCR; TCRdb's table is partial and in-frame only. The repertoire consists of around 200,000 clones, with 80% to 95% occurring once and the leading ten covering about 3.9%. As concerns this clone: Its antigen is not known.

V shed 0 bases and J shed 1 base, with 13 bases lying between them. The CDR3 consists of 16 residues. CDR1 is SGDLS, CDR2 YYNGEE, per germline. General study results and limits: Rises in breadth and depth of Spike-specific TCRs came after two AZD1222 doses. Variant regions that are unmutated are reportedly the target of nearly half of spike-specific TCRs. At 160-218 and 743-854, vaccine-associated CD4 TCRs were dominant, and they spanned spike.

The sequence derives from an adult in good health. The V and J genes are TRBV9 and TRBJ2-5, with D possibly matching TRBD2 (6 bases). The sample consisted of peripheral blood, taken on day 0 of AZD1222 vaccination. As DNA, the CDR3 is TGTGCCAGCAGCGTAGATCAGCGGAGGGTCCAAGAGACCCAGTACTTC. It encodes CASSVDQRRVQETQYF.